This is a list of T cell receptor beta chains from one sample in a study of blood T cell repertoires in COVID-19. TCRdb's copy holds only in-frame clones and misses some; the assay was immunoSEQ multiplex PCR. The repertoire holds approximately 69,000 clones, with 81% as singletons. The sample consisted of peripheral blood. These receptors came from a woman aged 70-85 years with acute or convalescent COVID-19. Each CDR3 is given with its conserved first and last residue. The D gene is left open where the match is weak. The size of a clone is reported for some rows only, either as once, few or many, or as a class for expanded clones.

TRBJ1-4	TRBV5-1	.	TRBD1	TGCGCCAGCAGCCGCGGGGACAGGGTGGATGAAAAACTGTTTTTT	CASSRGDRVDEKLFF
TRBJ2-7	TRBV28	.	.	TGTGCCAGCAGTCGGCGGAACACCTACGAGCAGTACTTC	CASSRRNTYEQYF
TRBJ1-5	TRBV10-2	.	.	TGCGCCAGCAGTGAGTCGAGCGGGAGCAATCAGCCCCAGCATTTT	CASSESSGSNQPQHF
TRBJ1-2	TRBV19	few	.	TGTGCCAGTAGATTGACAGGTTTCTCGTTGGGCTACACCTTC	CASRLTGFSLGYTF
TRBJ1-2	TRBV21-1	.	.	TGTGCCAGCAGCAAAGCGGTAGCAGGGCCCCCCAACTATGGCTACACCTTC	CASSKAVAGPPNYGYTF
TRBJ2-7	TRBV5-8	once	.	TGTGCCAGCAGCTTCAGGGGTGGCTACGAGCAGTACTTC	CASSFRGGYEQYF
TRBJ1-4	TRBV27	.	.	TGTGCCAGCCACGGACAGTTAAATGAAAAACTGTTTTTT	CASHGQLNEKLFF
TRBJ2-3	TRBV6-6	.	.	TGTGCCAGCAGTTACCCAGGGAGTAGCGGAGATACGCAGTATTTT	CASSYPGSSGDTQYF
TRBJ2-1	TRBV7-7	.	.	TGTGCTAGCAGCTCCTCTAGCGTCTCCTACAATGAGCAGTTCTTC	CASSSSSVSYNEQFF
TRBJ2-7	TRBV11-3	.	TRBD1	TGTGCCAGCAGCCCTCGGACAGGGACCAACGAGCAGTACTTC	CASSPRTGTNEQYF
TRBJ1-2	TRBV6-5	.	TRBD1	TGTGCCAGCAGTAAGGACAGGGGGGTTTATGGCTACACCTTC	CASSKDRGVYGYTF
TRBJ1-6	TRBV18	few	TRBD1	TGTGCCAGCTCACTACAGGGGACTAATTCACCCCTCCACTTT	CASSLQGTNSPLHF
TRBJ2-7	TRBV27	.	.	TGTGCCAGCAGTTTATACGGGGACATAAACGAGCAGTACTTC	CASSLYGDINEQYF
TRBJ2-1	TRBV15	.	.	TGTGCCACCAGCAGAACCGGCAATGAGCAGTTCTTC	CATSRTGNEQFF
TRBJ1-1	TRBV5-1	.	TRBD1	TGCGCCAGCAGCTCCGGACAGGGGTTCACTGAAGCTTTCTTT	CASSSGQGFTEAFF
TRBJ1-1	TRBV7-3	.	TRBD1	TGTGCCAGCAGCATCGGACAGGCGAACACTGAAGCTTTCTTT	CASSIGQANTEAFF
TRBJ2-5	TRBV7-9	once	TRBD2	TGTGCCAGCAGCTGGGGAGGGCCTAGTGGGGAGACCCAGTACTTC	CASSWGGPSGETQYF
TRBJ1-2	TRBV3-1/TRBV3-2	.	TRBD1	TGTGCCAGCACCAGGGGACAGTACTATGGCTACACCTTC	CASTRGQYYGYTF
TRBJ1-1	TRBV5-1	.	TRBD1	TGCGCCAGCAGAAGGACAGGGAACACTGAAGCTTTCTTT	CASRRTGNTEAFF
TRBJ2-3	TRBV3-1/TRBV3-2	once	.	TGTGCCAGCAGCCAAGAGCGATGGAGCGTCCCAGATACGCAGTATTTT	CASSQERWSVPDTQYF
TRBJ1-1	TRBV10-3	.	.	TGTGCCATCAGTGAGTCTTTAGCTGGATCAGCGAACACTGAAGCTTTCTTT	CAISESLAGSANTEAFF
TRBJ1-5	TRBV12-3/TRBV12-4	.	.	TGTGCCAGCAGCCGGGACAATCAGCCCCAGCATTTT	CASSRDNQPQHF
TRBJ2-7	TRBV11-3	.	.	TGTGCCAGCAGCTTACAGGACAGGAGGGGCCATTACGAGCAGTACTTC	CASSLQDRRGHYEQYF
TRBJ2-3	TRBV11-3	once	.	TGTGCCAGCAGCTTAGCCACCGGGCAGGGGAGAGCAGATACGCAGTATTTT	CASSLATGQGRADTQYF
TRBJ2-7	TRBV11-2	few	TRBD2	TGTGCCAGCAGCTTAGATTTTGGGACTAGCGGCTACGAGCAGTACTTC	CASSLDFGTSGYEQYF
TRBJ2-5	TRBV11-2	.	TRBD2	TGTGCCAGCAGCTTAGGTCAATCTAGCGGGCGGGGAGAGACCCAGTACTTC	CASSLGQSSGRGETQYF
TRBJ1-5	TRBV18	.	TRBD1	TGTGCCAGCTCACCGGGACAGGGAAATCAGCCCCAGCATTTT	CASSPGQGNQPQHF
TRBJ2-1	TRBV15	.	TRBD2	TGTGCCACCAGCAGGTCGGGTAGCGGGACCAGCCTCACTGAGCAGTTCTTC	CATSRSGSGTSLTEQFF
TRBJ2-7	TRBV28	.	TRBD1	TGTGCCAGCAGTTTCGCGACAGGGAAGCAGTACTTC	CASSFATGKQYF
TRBJ2-1	TRBV5-1	.	TRBD2	TGCGCCAGCAGCTTGGGGCTAGCGGGAGGGCCTCTAAATTTTAATGAGCAGTTCTTC	CASSLGLAGGPLNFNEQFF
TRBJ2-1	TRBV10-2	.	.	TGCGCCAGCAGTGATTTCCGGGCCAGGGGAAAAATCAATGAGCAGTTCTTC	CASSDFRARGKINEQFF
TRBJ2-7	TRBV2	.	TRBD2	TGTGCCAGCAGTGACCCGGGAGGGCACTACGAGCAGTACTTC	CASSDPGGHYEQYF
TRBJ1-4	TRBV19	.	TRBD1	TGTGCCAGTAGTACGACAGGGGGGATTGGAAAACTGTTTTTT	CASSTTGGIGKLFF
TRBJ1-5	TRBV28	.	TRBD1	TGTGCCAGCAGTTTATGGGGACAGGGCGGGAATCAGCCCCAGCATTTT	CASSLWGQGGNQPQHF
TRBJ1-2	TRBV4-1	.	TRBD1	TGCGCCAGCAGCCAAGAGAGGCTAGGGACAGGGGACGGCTACACCTTC	CASSQERLGTGDGYTF
TRBJ2-1	TRBV5-8	.	TRBD2	TGTGCCAGCAGACGTACTAGCGGCCCTTACAATGAGCAGTTCTTC	CASRRTSGPYNEQFF
TRBJ2-5	TRBV3-1/TRBV3-2	.	.	TGTGCCAGCAGCCGCGTTCTTTTTGGGGGAGGAGAGACCCAGTACTTC	CASSRVLFGGGETQYF
TRBJ1-6	TRBV5-5	.	TRBD1	TGTGCCAGCAGCTCCCTCGGACAGGGGGCTGTTCCCCTCCACTTT	CASSSLGQGAVPLHF
TRBJ2-5	TRBV7-8	.	TRBD2	TGTGCCAGCAGCTCTAAACTAGCGGGCTCCTTTGGGACCCAGTACTTC	CASSSKLAGSFGTQYF
TRBJ1-1	TRBV7-2	.	.	TGTGCCAGCAGCTTAGGGTACGGGGGTTCACCATGGAACACTGAAGCTTTCTTT	CASSLGYGGSPWNTEAFF
TRBJ1-4	TRBV27	.	.	TGTGCCAGCAGGTGGGCCGGAAATAATGAAAAACTGTTTTTT	CASRWAGNNEKLFF
TRBJ2-7	TRBV30	.	.	TGTGCCTGGAGTGTGGGCCTTAACTACGAGCAGTACTTC	CAWSVGLNYEQYF
TRBJ1-5	TRBV23-1	.	TRBD1	TGCGCCAGCAGTCAGGGTACCCGGGACAGGGTGAGCAATCAGCCCCAGCATTTT	CASSQGTRDRVSNQPQHF
TRBJ1-2	TRBV28	.	.	TGTGCCAGCAGTTTAAACGGGGGTGGCTACACCTTC	CASSLNGGGYTF
TRBJ2-7	TRBV20-1	few	TRBD1	TGCAGTGCTAGTGACAGGGCAAGCTACGAGCAGTACTTC	CSASDRASYEQYF
TRBJ1-2	TRBV9	.	.	TGTGCCAGCAGCCCTACGGGACAAACTAACTATGGCTACACCTTC	CASSPTGQTNYGYTF
TRBJ2-1	TRBV7-8	.	TRBD2	TGTGCCAGCAGCTTAGCGGGGACTAGCTTTAGCAATGAGCAGTTCTTC	CASSLAGTSFSNEQFF
TRBJ1-1	TRBV19	.	.	TGTGCCAGTAGTCCTCGGGGGGGACTGAACACTGAAGCTTTCTTT	CASSPRGGLNTEAFF
TRBJ2-7	TRBV18	.	TRBD2	TGTGCCAGCTCACCACAAAGCGGGAGGGCTGACGAGCAGTACTTC	CASSPQSGRADEQYF
TRBJ2-1	TRBV4-1	.	TRBD2	TGCGCCAGCAGCCAAGACGCAGGGACTAGCGGAACCTACAATGAGCAGTTCTTC	CASSQDAGTSGTYNEQFF
TRBJ1-2	TRBV5-5	.	.	TGTGCCAGCAGCTCTAGGGGGAACTATGGCTACACCTTC	CASSSRGNYGYTF
TRBJ1-1	TRBV5-1	.	TRBD1	TGCGCCAGCAGCCCGAGAAGTCAGACAGGGGGAGTGGGAGCTTTCTTT	CASSPRSQTGGVGAFF
TRBJ1-2	TRBV27	.	TRBD1	TGTGCCAGCGGGAGACAGGGGGCGAACTATGGCTACACCTTC	CASGRQGANYGYTF
TRBJ2-3	TRBV2	.	.	TGTGCCAGCAGTGCCCAGAGGACAGATACGCAGTATTTT	CASSAQRTDTQYF
TRBJ2-5	TRBV28	.	TRBD2	TGTGCCAGCAGACTAGGACTAGCAGAGACCCAGTACTTC	CASRLGLAETQYF
TRBJ1-5	TRBV15	.	.	TGTGCCACCAGCAGAGGGGGACACCGAACCCACAATCAGCCCCAGCATTTT	CATSRGGHRTHNQPQHF
TRBJ1-1	TRBV5-1	.	TRBD1	TGCGCCAGCAGCCTACGGACAGGGAACACTGAAGCTTTCTTT	CASSLRTGNTEAFF